Each of the 29 T cell receptor beta chains below was sequenced from the same sample in a study of blood T cell repertoires in COVID-19. The data were produced by immunoSEQ multiplex PCR, yet TCRdb's version contains in-frame clones alone and is incomplete. The sample has around 120,000 clones; 90% are singletons. The sample taken for sequencing was peripheral blood. The source of these receptors is a man in his sixties with COVID-19, enrolled during active disease.

The chain recombines TRBV23-1 with TRBJ1-5; possibly TRBD1 for D (5 bases). TRBV23-1 is recorded as an ORF, its role being uncertain. Between the trimmed V and J ends, which lost 2 bases and 0 bases, there was a span of 11 bases. The CDR3 runs to 16 residues. CDR3 region: CASSQRAGFSNQPQHF. For the CDR3, the DNA is TGCGCCAGCAGTCAAAGGGCAGGGTTTAGCAATCAGCCCCAGCATTTT.

The V gene is TRBV2, the J gene TRBJ1-2; 7 bases align to TRBD1. Trimming cost V 6 bases and J 1 base; bases outside gene matches: 5. There are 14 residues in the CDR3. Germline CDR1 and CDR2: SNHLY and FYNNEI. The CDR3 spells CASRSGTVNYGYTF. In DNA, the CDR3 is TGTGCCAGCAGATCCGGGACAGTTAACTATGGCTACACCTTC.

This chain links TRBV5-6 with TRBJ1-1, with unresolved D. Germline CDR1 SGHDT, CDR2 YYEEEE. CDR3 length equals 11 residues. V lost 0 bases to trimming and J lost 8 bases, with 5 bases between them. Here the CDR3 DNA reads TGTGCCAGCAGCTTGGGGAGGGAAGCTTTCTTT. Its translation: CASSLGREAFF.

This chain connects TRBV27 to TRBJ1-1, with 8 bases lining up with TRBD1. V shed 5 bases and J 0 bases; nucleotides not matched to a gene: 8. Germline loops: CDR1 MNHEY, CDR2 SMNVEV (reference sequence). CDR3 length: 16 amino acids. CDR3 in DNA: TGTGCCAGCAGTGCGGGCAGGGGGCGCGTGAACACTGAAGCTTTCTTT. It encodes CASSAGRGRVNTEAFF.

This clone came up once. The V and J genes are TRBV28 and TRBJ2-7; 10 bases align to TRBD1. Per germline, CDR1 MDHEN and CDR2 SYDVKM. This CDR3 is built from 15 residues. The J segment lost 2 bases and the V segment lost 5 bases, leaving 6 bases of the junction unmatched. For the CDR3, the DNA is TGTGCCAGCAGTGACAGGGGGCCGACCACCTACGAGCAGTACTTC. This sequence encodes CASSDRGPTTYEQYF.

The CDR3 loop reads CASSEQGGVTEAFF. CDR3 in DNA: TGTGCCAGCAGCGAACAGGGTGGGGTCACTGAAGCTTTCTTT. This chain joins TRBV11-3 and TRBJ1-1; possible D gene TRBD1, 6 bases. Between the trimmed V and J ends, which lost 5 bases and 4 bases, there was a span of 14 bases. Germline V gives CDR1 SGHNT, CDR2 YENEEA. The CDR3 runs 14 residues.

Only one count was recorded for this clone. The chain employs TRBV5-4 and TRBJ2-7; possibly TRBD2 for D (6 bases). The CDR3 sequence is 12 residues long. The germline V gene encodes CDR1 SGHNT and CDR2 YYREEE (reference sequence). The V end was cut by 4 bases, the J end by 5 bases, with 10 bases between. DNA of the CDR3: TGTGCCAGCAGCCGGGGGAATGACGAGCAGTACTTC. Amino acid sequence: CASSRGNDEQYF.

The gene calls are TRBV6-4 and TRBJ2-3; 14 bases fit TRBD2. CDR1 MRHNA and CDR2 SNTAGT come from the germline V gene. V gave up 4 bases and J gave up 4 bases; unmatched junction bases: 4. The CDR3 runs 16 residues. CDR3 protein: CASSGGLAGGPDTQYF. In nucleotides, the CDR3 is TGTGCCAGCAGTGGAGGACTAGCGGGAGGACCAGATACGCAGTATTTT.

The V call is TRBV5-6, the J call TRBJ2-7; TRBD1 might be the D (6 bases). This CDR3 is 14 amino acids long. Germline CDR1 is SGHDT and CDR2 is YYEEEE. Trimming removed 0 bases at V and 0 bases at J, with 7 bases between. The CDR3 is CASSLGTVSYEQYF. CDR3 coding DNA: TGTGCCAGCAGCTTGGGGACAGTCTCCTACGAGCAGTACTTC.

J is TRBJ2-1 and V is TRBV20-1; maybe TRBD2 (5 bases). V was trimmed by 3 bases and J by 5 bases, leaving 17 bases between them. The CDR3 loop spans 15 amino acids. Germline V gene sequence: CDR1 DFQATT, CDR2 SNEGSKA (reference sequence). The CDR3 DNA is TGCAGTGCTAGTAGATGGGAAGGAGGAGACAATGAGCAGTTCTTC. Encoded protein: CSASRWEGGDNEQFF.

V is TRBV3-1 (or the pseudogene TRBV3-2) and J is TRBJ1-4; TRBD1 matches at 9 bases. This CDR3 comprises 14 residues. V gave up 4 bases and J gave up 5 bases; unmatched junction bases: 2. Germline V gene data show CDR1 as LGHDT and CDR2 as YNNKEL (reference sequence). CDR3 amino acids: CASSRDRVNEKLFF. CDR3 in DNA: TGTGCCAGCAGCCGGGACAGGGTGAATGAAAAACTGTTTTTT.

As DNA, the CDR3 is TGCGCCAGCAGCCAAGGGAGACTAGCTTCACAGGATGAGCAGTTCTTC. Translating gives CASSQGRLASQDEQFF. The genes are TRBV4-1 and TRBJ2-1, with 7 bases fitting TRBD2. The germline V gene encodes CDR1 MGHRA and CDR2 YSYEKL. V lost 1 base and J lost 8; bases outside the gene matches: 11. The CDR3 consists of 16 residues.

The CDR3 region has the DNA TGTGCCAGCAGCGTAGATCACAGGAGCTCCTACGAGCAGTACTTC. Encoded protein: CASSVDHRSSYEQYF. The gene calls are TRBV9 and TRBJ2-7; a possible D gene is TRBD1 (5 bases). V lost 0 bases and J lost 0, with 10 bases in between. The CDR3 is 15 amino acids. CDR1 and CDR2 from the germline V gene are SGDLS and YYNGEE.

The rearrangement uses TRBV5-5 and TRBJ1-4; 8 nucleotides align to TRBD1. Trimming cost V 0 bases and J 4 bases; bases outside gene matches: 5. The CDR3 is 16 amino acids. Germline values: CDR1 SGHKS, CDR2 YYEKEE (reference sequence). The CDR3 here is CASSLEQGAINEKLFF. CDR3 DNA sequence: TGTGCCAGCAGCTTGGAGCAGGGGGCGATTAATGAAAAACTGTTTTTT.

This clone came up once. This chain uses TRBV5-5 with TRBJ2-6; a weak D match, TRBD1 (5 bases). Trimming removed 2 bases at V and 1 base at J, with 7 bases between. In germline, CDR1 is SGHKS, CDR2 YYEKEE (reference sequence). The CDR3 is made up of 15 amino acids. CDR3 nucleotides: TGTGCCAGCAGCTTCTCAGGGTCTGGGGCCAACGTCCTGACTTTC. Amino acid sequence: CASSFSGSGANVLTF. The full variable domain, in which reference TRBV5-5 and TRBJ2-6 provide the parts outside the CDR3, is DAGVTQSPTHLIKTRGQQVTLRCSPISGHKSVSWYQQVLGQGPQFIFQYYEKEERGRGNFPDRFSARQFPNYSSELNVNALLLGDSALYLCASSFSGSGANVLTFGAGSRLTVL.

The rearrangement links TRBV24-1 to TRBJ1-1, with 7 bases aligning to TRBD1. The CDR3 has 14 amino acids. Germline V gives CDR1 KGHDR, CDR2 SFDVKD. V was pared by 4 bases and J by 1 base, with 2 bases of the junction left unmatched. CDR3 sequence (DNA): TGTGCCACCAGTGAGACAGGGTCGAACACTGAAGCTTTCTTT. As protein: CATSETGSNTEAFF.

A few counts support this clone. The chain links TRBV19 to TRBJ2-1; the D is unclear. Germline CDR1 LNHDA, CDR2 SQIVND (reference sequence). The germline V and J ends were trimmed by 1 base and 8 bases, with 12 bases remaining between them. There are 14 residues in the CDR3. This CDR3 reads CASSIVWAGDEQFF. The CDR3 DNA follows: TGTGCCAGTAGTATAGTATGGGCCGGCGATGAGCAGTTCTTC.

This chain links TRBV7-8 with TRBJ2-1; 8 bases line up with TRBD2. The CDR3 consists of 16 residues. V lost 7 bases, J lost 3 bases, and 11 bases stayed unmatched. CDR1 and CDR2 from the germline V gene are SGHVS and FQNEAQ. The CDR3 loop is CASTPLRTSGYNEQFF. The CDR3 DNA reads TGTGCCAGCACCCCTCTCAGAACTAGCGGCTACAATGAGCAGTTCTTC. The full variable domain, its missing parts supplied by reference TRBV7-8 and TRBJ2-1, is GAGVSQSPRYKVAKRGQDVALRCDPISGHVSLFWYQQALGQGPEFLTYFQNEAQLDKSGLPSDRFFAERPEGSVSTLKIQRTQQEDSAVYLCASTPLRTSGYNEQFFGPGTRLTVL.

The rearrangement joins TRBV2 to TRBJ1-6; D is unresolved. Trimming pared 1 base from V and 7 bases from J, leaving 8 bases between. CDR1 SNHLY and CDR2 FYNNEI come from the germline V gene. The CDR3 has 14 residues. The CDR3 DNA follows: TGTGCCAGCAGTGAAGGGGTCGGGAATTCACCCCTCCACTTT. It is translated as CASSEGVGNSPLHF.

The chain joins TRBV5-1 to TRBJ2-7; D gene unclear. Germline V gene lookup returns CDR1 SGHRS and CDR2 YFSETQ. This CDR3 has 13 amino acids. V was pared by 2 bases and J by 1 base, with 7 bases between. The CDR3 reads CASSFSPSYEQYF. DNA for the CDR3: TGCGCCAGCAGCTTTAGTCCTTCCTACGAGCAGTACTTC.

This CDR3 is CASQPSGRATGELFF. The CDR3 bases are TGTGCCAGCCAACCTAGCGGGAGGGCAACCGGGGAGCTGTTTTTT. The V gene is TRBV2, the J gene TRBJ2-2; 12 bases line up with TRBD2. Germline CDR1 reads SNHLY; CDR2 reads FYNNEI. The CDR3 is 15 residues long. With 8 bases clipped from V and 5 bases from J, the junction kept 6 bases outside the gene matches.

CDR3 DNA sequence: TGTGCCAGCAGTCCACGTAGGGAGGGGACCCAGCATTTT. Protein product: CASSPRREGTQHF. V is TRBV27 and J is TRBJ1-5; the D gene is possibly TRBD1 (5 bases). V lost 5 bases and J 11 bases, leaving 16 bases between the germline ends. The germline V gene has CDR1 MNHEY and CDR2 SMNVEV (reference sequence). The CDR3 loop spans 13 amino acids.

The rearrangement joins TRBV5-4 to TRBJ2-3; D unclear. The V gene's germline CDR1 is SGHNT and CDR2 YYREEE (reference sequence). Trimming took off 4 bases at V and 0 bases at J, with 15 bases between the two ends. The CDR3 totals 16 residues. CDR3 coding DNA: TGTGCCAGCAGCCACCCAACTACACCCAGCACAGATACGCAGTATTTT. Translated, it gives CASSHPTTPSTDTQYF.

This clone was detected once. The chain links TRBV5-1 to TRBJ2-7; the match to TRBD1 covers 9 bases. V gave up 7 bases and J gave up 7 bases; unmatched junction bases: 12. The germline V gene has CDR1 SGHRS and CDR2 YFSETQ. The CDR3 runs 14 residues. The CDR3 region has the DNA TGCGCCAGCGCGGAGACAGGGGGATCTTTGGAGCAGTACTTC. This encodes CASAETGGSLEQYF.

This rearrangement joins TRBV29-1 to TRBJ1-2, with a tentative D call TRBD1 (5 bases). Germline V lookup: CDR1 SQVTM, CDR2 ANQGSEA. The CDR3 is 13 residues long. V was shortened by 3 bases and J by 5 bases, with 13 bases between the two germline ends. CDR3 amino acids: CSVDMDTRYGYTF. CDR3 in DNA: TGCAGCGTTGATATGGACACACGTTATGGCTACACCTTC.

Here the CDR3 reads CSVEDRGGTAGNTIYF. As DNA, the CDR3 is TGCAGCGTTGAAGATCGGGGGGGGACGGCTGGAAACACCATATATTTT. The chain links TRBV29-1 to TRBJ1-3; a weak D match, TRBD1 (5 bases). V shed 0 bases and J shed 2 bases, with 14 bases lying between them. Germline CDR1 reads SQVTM; CDR2 reads ANQGSEA. The CDR3 has 16 residues.

V gene TRBV10-3 combines with J gene TRBJ2-1, with 7 bases lining up with TRBD1. V was pared by 2 bases and J by 2 bases, with 9 bases of the junction left unmatched. The CDR3 sequence is 17 residues long. Germline loops: CDR1 ENHRY, CDR2 SYGVKD. CDR3 amino acids: CAISEPNRGVPYNEQFF. For the CDR3, the DNA is TGTGCCATCAGTGAGCCAAACAGGGGAGTCCCCTACAATGAGCAGTTCTTC.

This chain uses TRBV6-1 with TRBJ2-7, with 14 nucleotides matching TRBD2. CDR1 and CDR2 (germline): MNHNS, SASEGT. J was trimmed by 4 bases and V by 3 bases; bases with no gene match: 5. The CDR3 covers 16 residues. The CDR3: CASSDPGTSGRYEQYF. Here the CDR3 DNA reads TGTGCCAGCAGTGACCCCGGGACTAGCGGGAGATACGAGCAGTACTTC.

For the CDR3, the DNA is TGTGCCAGCAGTGAAAACAGGGGAAGTACAGATACGCAGTATTTT. This codes for CASSENRGSTDTQYF. V gene TRBV6-1 combines with J gene TRBJ2-3; 7 bases fit TRBD1. The J segment lost 3 bases and the V segment lost 2 bases, leaving 5 bases of the junction unmatched. Germline V CDR1 and CDR2: MNHNS, SASEGT. The CDR3 extends over 15 amino acids.